Listed below are T cell receptor gamma chains from one sample, sequenced in a study of intestinal T cells in coeliac disease. TCRdb reanalysed the multiplex PCR reads with CATT. The sample shows about 950 gamma-chain clones, 51% of them seen only once. The sequenced sample was a duodenal biopsy. The origin of the receptors is a human donor who served as a control with a normal duodenal biopsy, not a healthy volunteer. Each CDR3 is given with its conserved first and last residue.

TRGV3	TRGJ1/TRGJ2	10	CATSYYKKLF
TRGV9	TRGJ1/TRGJ2	15	CALWEGEPNYYKKLF
TRGV9	TRGJ1/TRGJ2	11	CAPGAYYKKLF
TRGV8	TRGJP1	13	CATRGVGAWFKIF
TRGV2	TRGJP1	13	CAIRLFTGWFKIF
TRGV8	TRGJ1/TRGJ2	10	CATWITHKLF
TRGV4	TRGJ1/TRGJ2	13	CATWDEGRYKKLF
TRGV2	TRGJP2	15	CATWDAKVSDWIKTF
TRGV8	TRGJ1/TRGJ2	14	CAPGINGFYYKKLF
TRGV10	TRGJ1/TRGJ2	13	CAAWDGQGIRKLF
TRGV2	TRGJP2	10	CANPDWIKTF
TRGV3	TRGJ1/TRGJ2	10	CATGTCKKLF
TRGV10	TRGJ1/TRGJ2	17	CAAWGLPSPHFHYKKLF
TRGV3	TRGJ1/TRGJ2	13	CATWTTRGDKKLF
TRGV3	TRGJP1	11	CATWLTWFKIF
TRGV4	TRGJ1/TRGJ2	14	CATWDGLWNYKKLF
TRGV10	TRGJ1/TRGJ2	14	CAAWETTPRIRKLF
TRGV10	TRGJP1	17	CAALGSRIGLGCWFKIF
TRGV3	TRGJ1/TRGJ2	15	CATWRPLRNYYKKLF
TRGV2	TRGJ1/TRGJ2	13	CAPGTGEYYKKLF
TRGV4	TRGJ1/TRGJ2	12	CATWENYYKKLF
TRGV8	TRGJ1/TRGJ2	14	CATWINGFYYKKLF
TRGV2	TRGJP2	16	CATWDGLTGSDWIKTF
TRGV2	TRGJ1/TRGJ2	11	CATWDGRKKLF
TRGV8	TRGJP1	14	CATWDYTTGWFKIF
TRGV2	TRGJP2	15	CATWDGPNSDWIKTF
TRGV3	TRGJ1/TRGJ2	17	CATSGPPEPRNYYKKLF
TRGV10	TRGJP1	17	CAASNRGLIPLGWFKIF
TRGV3	TRGJ1/TRGJ2	15	CATWDRLGSYYKKLF
TRGV10	TRGJ1/TRGJ2	12	CAAWVFYYKKLF
TRGV10	TRGJP1	17	CAAWDYSQRATGWFKIF
TRGV8	TRGJP1	14	CATWIALPGWFKIF
TRGV3	TRGJ1/TRGJ2	14	CATWDRQRDIRKLF
TRGV10	TRGJP2	14	CAAWTISSDWIKTF
TRGV4	TRGJP1	14	CATWESPRGWFKIF
TRGV9	TRGJ1/TRGJ2	14	CALWGGGSNYKKLF
TRGV3	TRGJ1/TRGJ2	14	CADLGQAGYYKKLF
TRGV2	TRGJ1/TRGJ2	13	CATWEGRSYKKLF
TRGV8	TRGJ1/TRGJ2	16	CAHLGYGVAGYYKKLF
TRGV8	TRGJ1/TRGJ2	12	CAPRSSPPGKLF
TRGV2	TRGJP2	15	CAPGTGPNSDWIKTF
TRGV2	TRGJP1	16	CATWDGRGPLGWFKIF
TRGV2	TRGJ1/TRGJ2	10	CATVPDKKLF
TRGV4	TRGJ1/TRGJ2	9	CATNRWKLF